One sample yielded the 22 T cell receptor beta chains listed below, sequenced in a study of T cell responses to AZD1222 COVID-19 vaccine. Clones were read by immunoSEQ multiplex PCR, and TCRdb kept only the in-frame ones, dropping some. The sample includes 140,000 to 150,000 clones, 93% of them seen just once. The source material was peripheral blood, sampled on day 0 of AZD1222 vaccination. All receptors derive from an adult in good health.

The V call is TRBV6-5, the J call TRBJ1-1; 7 nucleotides line up with TRBD1. J lost 2 bases, V lost 6 bases, and 9 bases had no gene match. Germline lookup yields CDR1 MNHEY and CDR2 SVGAGI. This CDR3 region has 15 residues. In DNA, the CDR3 is TGTGCCAGCAGCCAATCCGGGACAGCAAACACTGAAGCTTTCTTT. Translated, it gives CASSQSGTANTEAFF.

This rearrangement joins TRBV6-5 to TRBJ2-7; D is perhaps TRBD2 (6 bases). In germline, CDR1 is MNHEY, CDR2 SVGAGI. Trimming took off 2 bases at V and 1 base at J, with 9 bases between the two ends. The CDR3 is 14 amino acids. The CDR3: CASSYGRGSYEQYF. CDR3 bases: TGTGCCAGCAGTTACGGGCGGGGATCCTACGAGCAGTACTTC.

This clone turned up a few times. The chain recombines TRBV28 with TRBJ1-1; 7 nucleotides agree with TRBD1. This CDR3 is built from 12 residues. V shed 1 base and J 11 bases; nucleotides not matched to a gene: 4. Germline V lookup: CDR1 MDHEN, CDR2 SYDVKM. Here the CDR3 DNA reads TGTGCCAGCAGTTTATCAGGGACAGCGGCTTTCTTT. Residues: CASSLSGTAAFF.

The chain carries TRBV7-9 and TRBJ1-2; D remains ambiguous. The CDR3 extends over 14 amino acids. The V end lost 5 bases, the J end lost 1 base, and 11 bases lay between the germline ends. Germline V gives CDR1 SEHNR, CDR2 FQNEAQ (reference sequence). This CDR3 is CASSTAVDNYGYTF. The CDR3 DNA reads TGTGCCAGCAGCACAGCGGTAGATAACTATGGCTACACCTTC.

The genes are TRBV28 and TRBJ2-1; D is perhaps TRBD1 (6 bases). This CDR3 contains 15 residues. The germline V gene encodes CDR1 MDHEN and CDR2 SYDVKM. V dropped 4 bases and J dropped 2 bases, with 12 bases sitting between them. CDR3 coding DNA: TGTGCCAGCAGTTGGGGGCAGGTAACCTACAATGAGCAGTTCTTC. Translated: CASSWGQVTYNEQFF.

CDR3 coding DNA: TGTGCCAGTAGTATCGAGGGGGTAAATCAGCCCCAGCATTTT. This translates into CASSIEGVNQPQHF. The chain uses TRBV19 and TRBJ1-5, with D tentatively TRBD1 (6 bases). Germline CDR1 and CDR2: LNHDA and SQIVND (reference sequence). V lost 3 bases to trimming and J lost 4 bases, with 10 bases between them. The CDR3 runs to 14 residues.

Only one count was recorded for this clone. V and J are TRBV30 and TRBJ1-1, with D tentatively TRBD1 (5 bases). This CDR3 is 14 amino acids long. The germline CDR1 and CDR2 sequences are GTSNPN and SVGIG (reference sequence). Trimming shortened V by 4 bases and J by 0 bases, and 12 bases separated the two germline ends. The CDR3 reads CAWTLGLLNTEAFF. Here the CDR3 DNA reads TGTGCCTGGACTCTGGGACTCCTGAACACTGAAGCTTTCTTT.

This sequence joins TRBV30 and TRBJ2-5; the match to TRBD2 covers 10 bases. The V gene's germline CDR1 is GTSNPN and CDR2 SVGIG (reference sequence). The CDR3 is 12 amino acids. V lost 4 bases and J lost 5; bases outside the gene matches: 1. The CDR3 protein is CAWTSGSETQYF. CDR3 bases: TGTGCCTGGACTAGCGGGAGCGAGACCCAGTACTTC.

The chain joins TRBV5-1 to TRBJ2-7; 7 bases fit TRBD1. With 5 bases clipped from V and 5 bases from J, the junction kept 7 bases outside the gene matches. This CDR3 has 13 residues. In germline, CDR1 is SGHRS, CDR2 YFSETQ. The CDR3 here is CASSSTGTNEQYF. Written as DNA, the CDR3 is TGCGCCAGCAGTTCGACAGGGACCAACGAGCAGTACTTC.

The J gene is TRBJ2-1, the V gene TRBV5-4; 12 nucleotides match TRBD2. CDR1 is SGHNT and CDR2 is YYREEE in the germline V gene (reference sequence). V dropped 0 bases and J dropped 9; count of bases not matched to a gene: 7. The CDR3 covers 16 residues. The CDR3: CASSLGLAGGPGEQFF. The DNA of the CDR3 is TGTGCCAGCAGCTTGGGGCTAGCGGGAGGGCCGGGTGAGCAGTTCTTC.

This clone has a single count. The rearrangement uses TRBV7-2 and TRBJ2-4; D call uncertain. Germline V gene sequence: CDR1 SGHTA, CDR2 FQGNSA. V gave up 1 base and J gave up 5 bases, with 9 bases separating them. The CDR3 spans 14 residues. CDR3 loop: CASSLDSGENIQYF. The CDR3 region has the DNA TGTGCCAGCAGCTTAGATTCTGGAGAAAACATTCAGTACTTC.

This rearrangement joins TRBV21-1 to TRBJ2-1; the DNA was not used to check the table's D call, TRBD1. TRBV21-1 has pseudogene status. The CDR3 loop spans 16 amino acids. CDR3 sequence (DNA): TGTGCCAGCAGCAAATCCGGACAGGGGCCCTACAATGAGCAGTTCTTC. It yields the protein CASSKSGQGPYNEQFF.

This clone occurred once. CDR3: CASSPPRSQNYGYTF. In DNA form, the CDR3 reads TGTGCCAGTAGTCCCCCCAGAAGTCAAAACTATGGCTACACCTTC. The V call is TRBV19, the J call TRBJ1-2; D uncertain. Trimming took 5 bases from V and 2 from J, leaving 15 bases between them. The CDR3 runs to 15 residues. In germline, CDR1 is LNHDA, CDR2 SQIVND (reference sequence).

This clone has only one observation. The gene calls are TRBV6-5 and TRBJ2-1, with D possibly TRBD2 on 6 matching bases. Germline CDR1 is MNHEY and CDR2 is SVGAGI. Trimming pared 2 bases from V and 2 bases from J, leaving 10 bases between. This CDR3 is built from 15 residues. CDR3 loop: CASSYAGRPYNEQFF. DNA of the CDR3: TGTGCCAGCAGTTACGCGGGACGGCCCTACAATGAGCAGTTCTTC.

The rearrangement uses TRBV2 and TRBJ1-1, with D possibly matching TRBD1 (6 bases). Per germline, CDR1 SNHLY and CDR2 FYNNEI. V was pared by 4 bases and J by 4 bases, with 16 bases between. This CDR3 is 15 amino acids long. The CDR3, as DNA: TGTGCCAGCAGTGGAATAAACACAGGGTTCACTGAAGCTTTCTTT. Amino acids: CASSGINTGFTEAFF.

This rearrangement joins TRBV24-1 to TRBJ2-1; the D gene is possibly TRBD2 (6 bases). There are 14 residues in the CDR3. V shed 4 bases and J shed 8 bases, with 14 bases lying between them. CDR1 and CDR2 from the germline V gene are KGHDR and SFDVKD. In DNA, the CDR3 is TGTGCCACCAGTGAGGGACTTTTGGGTGATGAGCAGTTCTTC. Translation gives CATSEGLLGDEQFF.

The V call is TRBV7-8, the J call TRBJ1-4; TRBD1 matches at 7 bases. From germline, CDR1 is SGHVS and CDR2 FQNEAQ. This CDR3 has 18 amino acids. V was pared by 3 bases and J by 3 bases, with 13 bases of the junction left unmatched. The CDR3 coding sequence is TGTGCCAGCAGCTTGTTGAGGAGGGGGCACGGGTCTAATGAAAAACTGTTTTTT. Protein: CASSLLRRGHGSNEKLFF.

The chain uses TRBV2 and TRBJ2-7; TRBD1 agrees at 8 bases. Germline assignment: CDR1 SNHLY and CDR2 FYNNEI. Trimming at V came to 6 bases and at J to 5 bases, leaving 9 bases not matched to a gene. The CDR3 length is 14 residues. CDR3 sequence: CASSPDRGSNEQYF. CDR3 DNA sequence: TGTGCCAGCAGCCCCGACAGGGGATCAAACGAGCAGTACTTC.

This sequence joins TRBV19 and TRBJ1-1; 9 positions match TRBD1. The CDR3 runs 13 residues. The J segment lost 3 bases and the V segment lost 4 bases, leaving 0 bases of the junction unmatched. In germline, CDR1 is LNHDA, CDR2 SQIVND (reference sequence). CDR3 sequence (DNA): TGTGCCAGTAGTAGACAGGGGGACACTGAAGCTTTCTTT. Its protein product is CASSRQGDTEAFF.

This clone was picked up one time. The V call is TRBV19, the J call TRBJ2-7; TRBD2 agrees at 11 bases. CDR3 length equals 14 residues. Germline assignment: CDR1 LNHDA and CDR2 SQIVND (reference sequence). The V and J ends lost 5 bases and 3 bases, in that order; junction bases with no gene match: 3. CDR3 DNA: TGTGCCAGTAGTGAGACTAGCGGGATCTACGAGCAGTACTTC. The encoded protein is CASSETSGIYEQYF.

The rearrangement uses TRBV14 and TRBJ1-1, with D unclear. The germline V gene has CDR1 SGHDN and CDR2 FVKESK. The V end was cut by 0 bases, the J end by 0 bases, with 17 bases between. The CDR3 loop spans 18 amino acids. The CDR3 reads CASSQEPPDSLMNTEAFF. The CDR3 DNA reads as TGTGCCAGCAGCCAAGAACCCCCAGATTCTTTAATGAACACTGAAGCTTTCTTT. The whole variable domain, remainder taken from reference TRBV14 and TRBJ1-1, is EAGVTQFPSHSVIEKGQTVTLRCDPISGHDNLYWYRRVMGKEIKFLLHFVKESKQDESGMPNNRFLAERTGGTYSTLKVQPAELEDSGVYFCASSQEPPDSLMNTEAFFGQGTRLTVV.

The rearrangement uses TRBV4-1 and TRBJ1-2; 10 bases agree with TRBD1. The germline V gene has CDR1 MGHRA and CDR2 YSYEKL. Losses at the gene ends were 0 bases for V and 4 bases for J; bases not matched to a gene: 11. This CDR3 contains 18 residues. CDR3 in DNA: TGCGCCAGCAGCCAAGAGCCCACTGACAGGGGGCTCGGCTATGGCTACACCTTC. It is translated as CASSQEPTDRGLGYGYTF.